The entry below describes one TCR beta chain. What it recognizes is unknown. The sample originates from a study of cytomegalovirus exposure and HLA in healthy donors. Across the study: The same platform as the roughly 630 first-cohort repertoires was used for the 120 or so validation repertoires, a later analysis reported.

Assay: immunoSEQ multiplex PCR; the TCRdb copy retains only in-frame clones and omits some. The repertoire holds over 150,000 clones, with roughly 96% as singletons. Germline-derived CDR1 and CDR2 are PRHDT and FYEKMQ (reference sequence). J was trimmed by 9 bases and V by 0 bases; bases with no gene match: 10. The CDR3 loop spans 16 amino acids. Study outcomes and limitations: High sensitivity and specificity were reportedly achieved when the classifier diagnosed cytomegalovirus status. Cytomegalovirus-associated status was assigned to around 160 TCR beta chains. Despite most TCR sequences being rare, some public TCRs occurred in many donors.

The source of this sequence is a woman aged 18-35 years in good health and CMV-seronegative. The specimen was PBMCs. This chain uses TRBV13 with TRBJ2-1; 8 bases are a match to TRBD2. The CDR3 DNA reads TGTGCCAGCAGCTTAGGGGGTGGGAGGCGGGGGGTTGAGCAGTTCTTC. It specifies CASSLGGGRRGVEQFF.